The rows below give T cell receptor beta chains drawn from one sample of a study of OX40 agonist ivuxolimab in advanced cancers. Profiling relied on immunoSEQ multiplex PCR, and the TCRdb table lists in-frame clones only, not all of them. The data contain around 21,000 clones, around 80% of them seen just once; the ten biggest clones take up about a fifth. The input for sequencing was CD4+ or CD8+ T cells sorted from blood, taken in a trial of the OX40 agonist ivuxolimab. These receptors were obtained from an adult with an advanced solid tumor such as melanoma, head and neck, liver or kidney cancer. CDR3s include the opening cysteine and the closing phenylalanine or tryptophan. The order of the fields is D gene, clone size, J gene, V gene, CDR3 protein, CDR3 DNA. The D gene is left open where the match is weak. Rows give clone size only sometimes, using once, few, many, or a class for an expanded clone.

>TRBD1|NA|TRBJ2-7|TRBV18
CASSPGTVVEGQYF
TGTGCCAGCTCACCAGGGACAGTGGTTGAGGGGCAGTACTTC
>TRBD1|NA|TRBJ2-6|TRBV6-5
CASSYGTGTGANVLTF
TGTGCCAGCAGTTACGGGACAGGGACTGGGGCCAACGTCCTGACTTTC
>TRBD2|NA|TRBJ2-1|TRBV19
CASSISSGRVNEQFF
TGTGCCAGTAGTATCTCTAGCGGGAGGGTTAATGAGCAGTTCTTC
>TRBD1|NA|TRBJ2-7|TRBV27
CASSLSGTAHYEQYF
TGTGCCAGCAGTCTTTCCGGGACAGCTCACTACGAGCAGTACTTC
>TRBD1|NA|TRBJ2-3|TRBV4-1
CASSRDRDRGKRDTQYF
TGCGCCAGCAGCCGTGACCGGGACAGGGGAAAGAGGGATACGCAGTATTTT
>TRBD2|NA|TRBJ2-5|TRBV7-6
CASSPTSGVGETQYF
TGTGCCAGCAGCCCCACTAGCGGTGTGGGGGAGACCCAGTACTTC
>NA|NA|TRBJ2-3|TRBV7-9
CASSLDRRDTQYF
TGTGCCAGCAGCTTAGATAGGCGTGATACGCAGTATTTT
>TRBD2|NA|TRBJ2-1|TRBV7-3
CASRTSGGNNEQFF
TGTGCCAGCAGGACTAGCGGGGGGAACAATGAGCAGTTCTTC
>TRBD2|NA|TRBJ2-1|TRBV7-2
CASSLDGTSGRAINEQFF
TGTGCCAGCAGCTTAGATGGGACTAGCGGGAGGGCGATCAATGAGCAGTTCTTC
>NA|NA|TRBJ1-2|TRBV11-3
CASSPGTFYGYTF
TGTGCCAGCAGCCCCGGGACTTTCTATGGCTACACCTTC
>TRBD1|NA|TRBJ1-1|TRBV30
CAWSQGAVSTEAFF
TGTGCCTGGAGTCAGGGGGCGGTCAGCACTGAAGCTTTCTTT
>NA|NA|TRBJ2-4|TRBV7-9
CASSPRTGVAKNIQYF
TGTGCCAGCAGCCCTAGGACGGGCGTAGCCAAAAACATTCAGTACTTC
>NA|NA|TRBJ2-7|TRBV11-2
CASSLEYDSPYEQYF
TGTGCCAGCAGCTTAGAATACGACAGCCCCTACGAGCAGTACTTC
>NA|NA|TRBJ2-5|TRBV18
CASSPAGETQYF
TGTGCCAGCTCACCAGCGGGAGAGACCCAGTACTTC
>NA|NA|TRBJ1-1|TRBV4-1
CASSQVGVGPLTEAFF
TGCGCCAGCAGCCAAGTAGGTGTGGGTCCGCTCACTGAAGCTTTCTTT
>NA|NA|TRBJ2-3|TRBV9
CASSGGVDTQYF
TGTGCCAGCAGCGGAGGCGTAGATACGCAGTATTTT
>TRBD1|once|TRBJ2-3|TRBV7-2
CASSKYRGRADTQYF
TGTGCCAGCAGTAAATACAGGGGGCGAGCAGATACGCAGTATTTT
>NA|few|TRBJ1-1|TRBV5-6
CASSLGVAAEAFF
TGTGCCAGCAGCTTGGGAGTTGCTGCCGAAGCTTTCTTT